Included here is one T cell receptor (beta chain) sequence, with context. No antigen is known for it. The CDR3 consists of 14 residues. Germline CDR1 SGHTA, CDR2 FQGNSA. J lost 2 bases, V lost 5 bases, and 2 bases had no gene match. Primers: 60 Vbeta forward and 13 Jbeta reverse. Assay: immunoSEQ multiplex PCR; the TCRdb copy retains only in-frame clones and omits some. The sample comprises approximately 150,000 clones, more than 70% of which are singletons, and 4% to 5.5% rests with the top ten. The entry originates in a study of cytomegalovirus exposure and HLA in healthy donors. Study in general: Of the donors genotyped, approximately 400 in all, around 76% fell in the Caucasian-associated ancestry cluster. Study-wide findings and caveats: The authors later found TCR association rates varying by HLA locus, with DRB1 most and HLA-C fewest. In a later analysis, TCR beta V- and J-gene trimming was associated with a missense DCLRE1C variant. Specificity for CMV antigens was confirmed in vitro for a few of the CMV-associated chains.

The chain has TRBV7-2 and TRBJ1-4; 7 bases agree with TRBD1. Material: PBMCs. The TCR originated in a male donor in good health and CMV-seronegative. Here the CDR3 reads CASSPTGTNEKLFF. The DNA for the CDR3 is TGTGCCAGCAGCCCGACAGGGACTAATGAAAAACTGTTTTTT.